Shown below are 20 T cell receptor beta chains from a single sample sequenced in a study of T cells in Graves' hyperthyroidism and ophthalmopathy. TCR beta CDR3 region amplification was performed from RNA transcripts. HTBI primers were the set used in a first-round RT-PCR of the TCR CDR3. TCRdb re-called the multiplex PCR reads with MiXCR, one entry per CDR3 protein. The sample yields roughly 500,000 distinct CDR3 sequences, 22% seen once. The sequenced sample was blood. These receptor sequences come from a woman aged 70-85 years with Graves' ophthalmopathy.

This chain joins TRBV7-2 and TRBJ1-3, with D unclear. Germline lookup yields CDR1 SGHTA and CDR2 FQGNSA. The CDR3 contains 15 residues. Trimming cost V 3 bases and J 0 bases, with 9 bases left between them. The chain's CDR3 is CASSFGHASGNTIYF. For the CDR3, the DNA is TGTGCCAGCAGCTTTGGGCATGCCTCTGGAAACACCATATATTTT.

This clonotype has a count of ten or more. The CDR3 spells CASSRDSLTYNEQFF. CDR3 coding DNA: TGTGCCAGCAGCCGGGACAGCTTAACCTACAATGAGCAGTTCTTC. The chain uses TRBV11-2 and TRBJ2-1; 7 positions match TRBD1. Losses at the gene ends were 5 bases for V and 2 bases for J; bases not matched to a gene: 6. Germline lookup yields CDR1 SGHAT and CDR2 FQNNGV. The length of the CDR3 is 15 residues.

With respect to this clonotype: It may be a read error: a sequence one base away is much more abundant. The V and J genes are TRBV12-3 or TRBV12-4 and TRBJ2-1, with D perhaps TRBD1 (5 bases). The CDR3 consists of 18 residues. The CDR3 spells CASNLPLMVGVPLNEQFF. The CDR3 DNA follows: TGTGCCAGCAATTTACCCCTGATGGTAGGGGTCCCCTTAAATGAGCAGTTCTTC.

This clonotype has more than one count but fewer than ten. The CDR3 DNA reads as TGTGCCAGCAGCTTATTCGGCAGCCTGAACACTGAAGCTTTCTTT. It is translated as CASSLFGSLNTEAFF. This chain connects TRBV7-2 to TRBJ1-1; no firm D call. CDR1 SGHTA and CDR2 FQGNSA come from the germline V gene. CDR3 size: 15 residues. The ends were cut back, 2 bases at V and 0 bases at J, with 10 bases in the middle.

This clonotype showed up just a few times. The gene calls are TRBV14 and TRBJ1-2; D gene unclear. V lost 1 base and J lost 8, with 11 bases in between. The CDR3 extends over 13 amino acids. Germline assignment: CDR1 SGHDN and CDR2 FVKESK. The CDR3 reads CASSQVQWKGYTF. CDR3 in DNA: TGTGCCAGCAGCCAAGTGCAGTGGAAGGGCTACACCTTC.

The gene calls are TRBV5-1 and TRBJ2-2; possible D gene TRBD2, 6 bases. The V and J ends lost 3 bases and 1 base respectively, with 10 bases between them. There are 15 residues in the CDR3. CDR1 is SGHRS and CDR2 is YFSETQ in the germline V gene. CDR3 protein: CASSSGSGNTGELFF. CDR3 nucleotides: TGCGCCAGCAGCTCCGGTAGCGGGAACACCGGGGAGCTGTTTTTT.

This clonotype was seen repeatedly, ten times or more. The gene calls are TRBV19 and TRBJ2-3; 7 positions match TRBD1. The V gene end was trimmed by 2 bases and the J gene end by 0 bases; junction bases not matched to a gene: 2. Germline V CDR1 and CDR2: LNHDA, SQIVND (reference sequence). The CDR3 contains 15 residues. CDR3 DNA: TGTGCCAGTAGTATACAGGGGGTGAGCACAGATACGCAGTATTTT. Translated: CASSIQGVSTDTQYF.

The rearrangement links TRBV10-3 to TRBJ1-2; 9 bases map to TRBD1. V trimming: 10 bases; J trimming: 8 bases; junction bases outside the gene matches: 11. This CDR3 comprises 13 residues. CDR1 is ENHRY and CDR2 is SYGVKD in the germline V gene. CDR3: CATSTDRGYGYTF. The CDR3 bases are TGTGCCACCAGCACGGACAGGGGTTACGGCTACACCTTC.

This clonotype appeared a few times. The chain couples TRBV29-1 to TRBJ2-7, with D perhaps TRBD1 (6 bases). V lost 7 bases, J lost 0 bases, and 16 bases lay in between. From germline, CDR1 is SQVTM and CDR2 ANQGSEA. The CDR3 is 14 amino acids. CDR3 bases: TGCAGCGCCCGTTCCGGGACAAACTCCTACGAGCAGTACTTC. Its protein is CSARSGTNSYEQYF.

The J gene is TRBJ2-7, the V gene TRBV6-2 or TRBV6-3, with D possibly TRBD1 on 6 matching bases. Trimming took off 7 bases at V and 4 bases at J, with 11 bases between the two ends. The CDR3 is 12 amino acids. The germline CDR1 and CDR2 sequences are MNHEY and SVGEGT. CDR3 loop: CASTDQGYEQYF. In DNA, the CDR3 is TGTGCCAGCACCGACCAGGGGTACGAGCAGTACTTC.

The chain carries TRBV10-3 and TRBJ2-7; D remains unclear. There are 13 residues in the CDR3. Germline CDR1 ENHRY, CDR2 SYGVKD. V lost 4 bases to trimming and J lost 3 bases, with 10 bases between them. The CDR3 sequence: CAISVEERYEQYF. CDR3 nucleotides: TGTGCCATCAGTGTCGAGGAGCGCTACGAGCAGTACTTC.

This clonotype was picked up many times. The gene calls are TRBV6-1 and TRBJ1-1; 8 nucleotides agree with TRBD1. Germline CDR1 reads MNHNS; CDR2 reads SASEGT. The trim removed 6 bases at V and 4 bases at J, leaving 7 bases unmatched. The CDR3 extends over 14 amino acids. The CDR3 protein is CASSGQGGSTEAFF. In nucleotides, the CDR3 is TGTGCCAGCAGCGGACAGGGCGGGAGCACTGAAGCTTTCTTT.

The chain links TRBV5-5 to TRBJ2-2; TRBD1 aligns across 8 bases. The CDR3 spans 17 residues. In germline, CDR1 is SGHKS, CDR2 YYEKEE (reference sequence). The V and J ends lost 0 bases and 3 bases, in that order; junction bases with no gene match: 7. CDR3 sequence reads: CASSLDRGYSDTGELFF. The CDR3 DNA follows: TGTGCCAGCAGCTTGGACAGGGGGTATTCAGACACCGGGGAGCTGTTTTTT.

As for this clonotype: The final CDR3 position lacks the conserved phenylalanine or tryptophan, pointing to a likely read error. The genes are TRBV20-1 and TRBJ1-1; tentatively, D is TRBD1 (5 bases). Germline assignment: CDR1 DFQATT and CDR2 SNEGSKA (reference sequence). This CDR3 is 12 amino acids long. V lost 6 bases to trimming and J lost 0 bases, with 8 bases between them. For the CDR3, the DNA is TGCAGTGCCACGACAGTGAACACTGAAGCTTTCTCT. This sequence encodes CSATTVNTEAFS.

This clonotype turned up a few times. The chain employs TRBV7-8 and TRBJ1-3, with 7 bases matching TRBD1. The CDR3 is 16 amino acids. The V gene end was trimmed by 1 base and the J gene end by 0 bases; junction bases not matched to a gene: 3. CDR1 is SGHVS, CDR2 FQNEAQ, per germline. This chain's CDR3 is CASSLGDSLSGNTIYF. CDR3 DNA sequence: TGTGCCAGCAGCTTAGGGGACAGCCTCTCTGGAAACACCATATATTTT.

The J gene is TRBJ2-5, the V gene TRBV19; D may correspond to TRBD1 or TRBD2 (7 bases each). CDR3 size: 15 residues. CDR1 is LNHDA and CDR2 is SQIVND in the germline V gene (reference sequence). V shed 4 bases and J shed 5 bases, with 17 bases lying between them. The CDR3: CASSSPGGVSETQYF. In DNA form, the CDR3 reads TGTGCCAGTAGTAGTCCAGGGGGGGTGTCGGAGACCCAGTACTTC.

This chain connects TRBV6-1 to TRBJ1-5, with 7 nucleotides matching TRBD1. CDR1 and CDR2 (germline): MNHNS, SASEGT. There are 15 residues in the CDR3. Trimming took 0 bases from V and 8 from J; bases not matched to a gene: 7. CDR3 DNA sequence: TGTGCCAGCAGTGAAGCGGCAGGGGGTCGGGAGCCCCAGCATTTT. Translating it yields CASSEAAGGREPQHF.

There are many counts of this clonotype. The chain couples TRBV15 to TRBJ2-1; TRBD2 matches 14 bases. The CDR3 is 20 residues long. CDR1 and CDR2 from the germline V gene are LNHNV and YYDKDF (reference sequence). V lost 4 bases, J lost 1 base, and 12 bases stayed unmatched. The CDR3 spells CATSTVTGLAGGGSYNEQFF. The CDR3 bases are TGTGCCACCAGCACCGTCACCGGACTAGCGGGAGGAGGGTCCTACAATGAGCAGTTCTTC.

This clonotype was seen ten or more times. In DNA, the CDR3 is TGTGCCAGCAGCTTAGCGGGGACCCGGCGGCACAATGAGCAGTTCTTC. Amino acids: CASSLAGTRRHNEQFF. The chain is built from TRBV7-2 and TRBJ2-1; D assignment may be TRBD1 or TRBD2 (5 bases each). There are 16 residues in the CDR3. Looked up from germline, CDR1 is SGHTA and CDR2 is FQGNSA. Trimming pared 0 bases from V and 5 bases from J, leaving 14 bases between.

This clonotype was counted a few times. The chain links TRBV20-1 to TRBJ2-1; no clear D. The CDR3 contains 13 residues. Germline V gene data show CDR1 as DFQATT and CDR2 as SNEGSKA (reference sequence). V lost 4 bases, J lost 6 bases, and 13 bases lay in between. CDR3: CSAKSLSPNEQFF. Written as DNA, the CDR3 is TGCAGTGCTAAAAGCCTTAGCCCCAATGAGCAGTTCTTC.